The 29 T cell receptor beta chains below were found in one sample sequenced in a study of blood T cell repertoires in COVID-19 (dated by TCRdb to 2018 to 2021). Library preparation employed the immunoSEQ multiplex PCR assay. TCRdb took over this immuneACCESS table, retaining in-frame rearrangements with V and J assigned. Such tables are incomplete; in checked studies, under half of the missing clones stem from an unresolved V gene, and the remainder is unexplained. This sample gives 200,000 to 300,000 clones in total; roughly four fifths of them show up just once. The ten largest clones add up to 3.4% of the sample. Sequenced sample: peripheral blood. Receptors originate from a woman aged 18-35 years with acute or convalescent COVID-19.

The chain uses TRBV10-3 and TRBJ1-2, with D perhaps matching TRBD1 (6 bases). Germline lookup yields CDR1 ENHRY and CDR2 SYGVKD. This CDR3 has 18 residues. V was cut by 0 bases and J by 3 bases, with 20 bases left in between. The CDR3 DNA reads TGTGCCATCAGTGAGTCACGGGCCCAGACCAGGGGATACTATGGCTACACCTTC. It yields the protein CAISESRAQTRGYYGYTF.

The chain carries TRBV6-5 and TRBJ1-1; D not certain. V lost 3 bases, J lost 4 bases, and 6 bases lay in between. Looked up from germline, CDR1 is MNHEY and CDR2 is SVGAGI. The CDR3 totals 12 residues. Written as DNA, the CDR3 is TGTGCCAGCAGTTATGGCGGCACTGAAGCTTTCTTT. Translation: CASSYGGTEAFF.

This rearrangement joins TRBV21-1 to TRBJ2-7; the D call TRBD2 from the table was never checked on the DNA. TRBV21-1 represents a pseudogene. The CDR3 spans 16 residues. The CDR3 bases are TGTGCCAGCCGACCCGGGGGCTTAGCGGGATCCAACGAGCAGTACTTC. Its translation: CASRPGGLAGSNEQYF.

CDR3 coding DNA: TGTGCCAGCAGTGATGTGTTGGGACTAGCGTCCCCCAATGAGCAGTTCTTC. Amino acid sequence: CASSDVLGLASPNEQFF. The chain recombines TRBV2 with TRBJ2-1, with TRBD2 identical over 10 bases. Germline CDR1 and CDR2: SNHLY and FYNNEI. This CDR3 has 17 residues. V gave up 3 bases and J gave up 6 bases; unmatched junction bases: 11.

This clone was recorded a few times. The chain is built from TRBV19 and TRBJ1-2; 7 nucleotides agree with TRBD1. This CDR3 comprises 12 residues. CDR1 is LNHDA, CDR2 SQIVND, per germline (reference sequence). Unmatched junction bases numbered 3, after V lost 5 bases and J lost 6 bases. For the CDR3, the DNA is TGTGCCAGTAGTGACAGGGACGATGGCTACACCTTC. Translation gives CASSDRDDGYTF.

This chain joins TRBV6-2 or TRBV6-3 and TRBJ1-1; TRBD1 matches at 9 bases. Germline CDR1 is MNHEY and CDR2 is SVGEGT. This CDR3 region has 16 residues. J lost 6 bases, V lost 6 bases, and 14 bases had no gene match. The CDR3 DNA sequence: TGTGCCAGCAGCAGAATTCCGGGACAGGGAGGCGCTGAAGCTTTCTTT. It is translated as CASSRIPGQGGAEAFF.

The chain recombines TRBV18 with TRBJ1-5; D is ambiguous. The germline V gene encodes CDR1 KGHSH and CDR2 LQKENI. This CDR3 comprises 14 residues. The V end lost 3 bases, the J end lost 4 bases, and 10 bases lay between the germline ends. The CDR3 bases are TGTGCCAGCTCACCCGGACTGGGTAATCAGCCCCAGCATTTT. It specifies CASSPGLGNQPQHF.

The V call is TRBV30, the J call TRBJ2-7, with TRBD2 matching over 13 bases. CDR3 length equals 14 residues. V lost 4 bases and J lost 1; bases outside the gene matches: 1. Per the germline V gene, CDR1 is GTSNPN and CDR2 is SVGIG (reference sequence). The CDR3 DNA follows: TGTGCCTGGACGGGACTAGCGGGATCCTACGAGCAGTACTTC. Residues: CAWTGLAGSYEQYF.

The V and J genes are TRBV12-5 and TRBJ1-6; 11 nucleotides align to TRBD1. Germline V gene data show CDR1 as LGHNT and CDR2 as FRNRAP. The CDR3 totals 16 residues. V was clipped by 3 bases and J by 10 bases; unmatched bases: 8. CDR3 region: CASGLGTGGSGSPLHF. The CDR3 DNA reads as TGTGCTAGTGGTTTAGGGACAGGGGGTTCTGGATCACCCCTCCACTTT.

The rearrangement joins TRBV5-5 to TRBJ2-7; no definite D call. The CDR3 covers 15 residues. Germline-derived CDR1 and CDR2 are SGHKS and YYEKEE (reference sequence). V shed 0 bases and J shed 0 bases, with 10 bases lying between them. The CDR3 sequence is CASSLAGLSSYEQYF. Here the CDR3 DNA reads TGTGCCAGCAGCTTGGCAGGCCTTAGCTCCTACGAGCAGTACTTC.

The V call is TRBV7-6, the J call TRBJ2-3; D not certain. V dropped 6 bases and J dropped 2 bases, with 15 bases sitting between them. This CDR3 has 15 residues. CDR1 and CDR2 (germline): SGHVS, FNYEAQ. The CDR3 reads CASSPRAGYTDTQYF. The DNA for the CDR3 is TGTGCCAGCAGTCCCAGAGCAGGATACACAGATACGCAGTATTTT.

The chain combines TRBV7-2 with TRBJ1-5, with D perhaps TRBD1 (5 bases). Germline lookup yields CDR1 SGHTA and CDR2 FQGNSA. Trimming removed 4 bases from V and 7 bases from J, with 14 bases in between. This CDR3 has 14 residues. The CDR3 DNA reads TGTGCCAGCAGCTCGCTGGGAGGGGTCCAGCCCCAGCATTTT. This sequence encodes CASSSLGGVQPQHF.

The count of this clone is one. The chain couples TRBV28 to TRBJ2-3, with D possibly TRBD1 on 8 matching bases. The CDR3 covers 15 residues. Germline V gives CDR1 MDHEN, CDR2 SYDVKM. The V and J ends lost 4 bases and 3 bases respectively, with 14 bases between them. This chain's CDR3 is CASSSTGGVTDTQYF. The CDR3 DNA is TGTGCCAGCAGTTCAACAGGGGGGGTGACAGATACGCAGTATTTT.

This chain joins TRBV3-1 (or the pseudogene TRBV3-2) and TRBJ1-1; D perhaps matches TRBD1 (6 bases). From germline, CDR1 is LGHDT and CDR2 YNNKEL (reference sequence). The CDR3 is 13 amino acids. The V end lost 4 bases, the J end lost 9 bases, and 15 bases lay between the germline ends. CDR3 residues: CASSLRGQRKAFF. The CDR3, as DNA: TGTGCCAGCAGCCTGCGGGGGCAACGAAAAGCTTTCTTT.

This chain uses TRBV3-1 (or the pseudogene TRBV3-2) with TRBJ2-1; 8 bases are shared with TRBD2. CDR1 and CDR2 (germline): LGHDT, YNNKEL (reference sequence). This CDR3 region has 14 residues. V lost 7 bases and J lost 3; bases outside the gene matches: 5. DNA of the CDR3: TGTGCCAGCAACTCCCGGGAGGGCTACAATGAGCAGTTCTTC. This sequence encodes CASNSREGYNEQFF.

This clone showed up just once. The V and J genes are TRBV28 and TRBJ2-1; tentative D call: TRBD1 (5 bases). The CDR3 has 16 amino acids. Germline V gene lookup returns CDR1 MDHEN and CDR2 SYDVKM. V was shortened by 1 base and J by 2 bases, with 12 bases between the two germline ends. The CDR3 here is CASSLSGIGAYNEQFF. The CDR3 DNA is TGTGCCAGCAGTTTATCAGGGATTGGAGCCTACAATGAGCAGTTCTTC. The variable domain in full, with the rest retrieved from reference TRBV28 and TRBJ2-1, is DVKVTQSSRYLVKRTGEKVFLECVQDMDHENMFWYRQDPGLGLRLIYFSYDVKMKEKGDIPEGYSVSREKKERFSLILESASTNQTSMYLCASSLSGIGAYNEQFFGPGTRLTVL.

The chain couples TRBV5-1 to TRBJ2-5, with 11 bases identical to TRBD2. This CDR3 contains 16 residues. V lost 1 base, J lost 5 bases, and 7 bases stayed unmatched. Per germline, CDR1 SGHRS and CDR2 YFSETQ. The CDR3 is CASSLRLAGGGETQYF. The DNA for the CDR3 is TGCGCCAGCAGCTTGCGCCTAGCGGGAGGCGGGGAGACCCAGTACTTC.

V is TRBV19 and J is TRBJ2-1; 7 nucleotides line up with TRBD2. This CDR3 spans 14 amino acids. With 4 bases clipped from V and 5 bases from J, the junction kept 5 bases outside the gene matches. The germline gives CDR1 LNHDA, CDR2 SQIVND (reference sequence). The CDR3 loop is CASSRQAGDNEQFF. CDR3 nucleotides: TGTGCCAGTAGTAGGCAGGCGGGGGACAATGAGCAGTTCTTC.

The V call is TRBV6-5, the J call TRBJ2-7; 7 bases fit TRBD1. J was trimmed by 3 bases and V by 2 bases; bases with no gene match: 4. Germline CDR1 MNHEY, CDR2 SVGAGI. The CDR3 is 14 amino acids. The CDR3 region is CASSYRDRDYEQYF. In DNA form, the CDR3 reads TGTGCCAGCAGTTACCGAGACAGGGACTACGAGCAGTACTTC.

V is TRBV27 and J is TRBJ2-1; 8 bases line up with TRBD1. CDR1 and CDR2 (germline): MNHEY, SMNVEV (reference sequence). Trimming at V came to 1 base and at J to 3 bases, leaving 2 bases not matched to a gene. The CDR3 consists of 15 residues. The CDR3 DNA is TGTGCCAGCAGTTTATGGACAGGGTACTACAATGAGCAGTTCTTC. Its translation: CASSLWTGYYNEQFF.

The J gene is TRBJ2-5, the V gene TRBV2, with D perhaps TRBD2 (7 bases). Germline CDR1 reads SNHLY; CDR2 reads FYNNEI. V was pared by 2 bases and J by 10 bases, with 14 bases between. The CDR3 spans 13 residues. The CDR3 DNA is TGTGCCAGCAGTGAACCCACGGGGGGCGGCCAGTACTTC. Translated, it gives CASSEPTGGGQYF.

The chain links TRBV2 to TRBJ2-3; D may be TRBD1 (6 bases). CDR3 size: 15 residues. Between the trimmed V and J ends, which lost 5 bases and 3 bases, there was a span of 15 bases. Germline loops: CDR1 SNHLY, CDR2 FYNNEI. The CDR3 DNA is TGTGCCAGCAGTCAACAGGGTATCGGAACAGATACGCAGTATTTT. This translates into CASSQQGIGTDTQYF.

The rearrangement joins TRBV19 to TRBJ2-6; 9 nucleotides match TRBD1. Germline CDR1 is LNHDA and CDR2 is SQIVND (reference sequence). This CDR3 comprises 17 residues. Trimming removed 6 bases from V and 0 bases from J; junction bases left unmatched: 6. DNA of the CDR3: TGTGCCAGTAGCCGGGACAGGGTAAGCTCTGGGGCCAACGTCCTGACTTTC. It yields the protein CASSRDRVSSGANVLTF. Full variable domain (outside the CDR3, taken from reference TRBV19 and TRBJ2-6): DGGITQSPKYLFRKEGQNVTLSCEQNLNHDAMYWYRQDPGQGLRLIYYSQIVNDFQKGDIAEGYSVSREKKESFPLTVTSAQKNPTAFYLCASSRDRVSSGANVLTFGAGSRLTVL.

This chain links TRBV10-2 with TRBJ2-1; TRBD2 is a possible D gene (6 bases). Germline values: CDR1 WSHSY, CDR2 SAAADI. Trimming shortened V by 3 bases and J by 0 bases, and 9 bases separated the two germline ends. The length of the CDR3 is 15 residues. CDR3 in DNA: TGCGCCAGCAGTGACGGGGGTCTCTCCTACAATGAGCAGTTCTTC. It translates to CASSDGGLSYNEQFF.

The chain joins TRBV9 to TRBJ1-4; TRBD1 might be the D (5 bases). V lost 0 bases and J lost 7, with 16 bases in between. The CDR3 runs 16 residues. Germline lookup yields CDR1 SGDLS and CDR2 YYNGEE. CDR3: CASSVAGGGFGEKLFF. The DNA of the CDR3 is TGTGCCAGCAGCGTAGCCGGGGGGGGTTTCGGTGAAAAACTGTTTTTT.

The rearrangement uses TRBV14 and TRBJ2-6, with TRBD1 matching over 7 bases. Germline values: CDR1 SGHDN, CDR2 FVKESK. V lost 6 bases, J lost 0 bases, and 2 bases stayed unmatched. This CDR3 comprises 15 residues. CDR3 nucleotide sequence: TGTGCCAGCAGACAGGGGAACTCTGGGGCCAACGTCCTGACTTTC. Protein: CASRQGNSGANVLTF.

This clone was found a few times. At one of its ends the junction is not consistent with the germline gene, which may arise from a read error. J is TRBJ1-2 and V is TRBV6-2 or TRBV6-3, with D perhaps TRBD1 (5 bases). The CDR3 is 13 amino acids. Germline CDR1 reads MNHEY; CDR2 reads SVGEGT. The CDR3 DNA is TGTGCCAGCAGTGACGACTCACCGGGACTGCCCGACTTC. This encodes CASSDDSPGLPDF.

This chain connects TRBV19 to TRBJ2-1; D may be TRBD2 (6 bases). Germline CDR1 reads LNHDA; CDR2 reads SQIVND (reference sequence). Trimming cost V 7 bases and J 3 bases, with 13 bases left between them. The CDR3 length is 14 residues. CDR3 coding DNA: TGTGCCAGTAAACCCGGGACTCACTACAATGAGCAGTTCTTC. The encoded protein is CASKPGTHYNEQFF.

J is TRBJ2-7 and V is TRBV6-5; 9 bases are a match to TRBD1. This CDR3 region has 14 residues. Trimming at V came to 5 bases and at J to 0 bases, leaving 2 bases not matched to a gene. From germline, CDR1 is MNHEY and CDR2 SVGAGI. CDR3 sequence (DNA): TGTGCCAGCAGTCCGGGACAGGGCTCCTACGAGCAGTACTTC. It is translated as CASSPGQGSYEQYF.